The 21 T cell receptor beta chains listed next were all sequenced from one sample in a study of CD8 T cells in ankylosing spondylitis. Study-wide results and caveats: Characteristic of ankylosing spondylitis blood, it appeared, was a TCR beta motif comprising about eight highly homologous variants.

TCRdb passed the 5' RACE reads through MiXCR, listing each CDR3 protein once. Of approximately 400,000 distinct CDR3 sequences listed, roughly 27% are singletons. No antigens are known for them. The sequenced sample was blood, either unsorted or a sorted T cell fraction (not recorded which). All receptors come from a male donor with ankylosing spondylitis.

Many counts were recorded for this clonotype. V gene TRBV10-3 combines with J gene TRBJ2-1, with 10 bases identical to TRBD2. From germline, CDR1 is ENHRY and CDR2 SYGVKD. The CDR3 loop spans 13 amino acids. V lost 6 bases to trimming and J lost 10 bases; unmatched junction nucleotides: 6. For the CDR3, the DNA is TGTGCCATCAGCGAGGGACTAGCGTTCGAGCAGTTCTTC. This sequence encodes CAISEGLAFEQFF.

This clonotype was detected a few times. This chain uses TRBV5-1 with TRBJ1-2; no definite D call. V dropped 0 bases and J dropped 2 bases, with 5 bases sitting between them. Germline values: CDR1 SGHRS, CDR2 YFSETQ. The CDR3 spans 13 residues. This CDR3 is CASSLARNYGYTF. The CDR3 DNA follows: TGCGCCAGCAGCTTGGCCCGGAACTATGGCTACACCTTC.

The chain carries TRBV13 and TRBJ1-1, with TRBD1 as a possible D gene (6 bases). Between the trimmed V and J ends, which lost 6 bases and 4 bases, there was a span of 24 bases. The CDR3 runs 17 residues. Germline CDR1 reads PRHDT; CDR2 reads FYEKMQ (reference sequence). In nucleotides, the CDR3 is TGTGCCAGCAGGTCGAAGAGGGGGGTGGATATGTTCACTGAAGCTTTCTTT. Protein: CASRSKRGVDMFTEAFF.

This clonotype was counted between two and nine times. The chain employs TRBV9 and TRBJ1-1; D possibly corresponds to TRBD1 (5 bases). The CDR3 loop spans 13 amino acids. The V gene's germline CDR1 is SGDLS and CDR2 YYNGEE. V lost 3 bases, J lost 3 bases, and 9 bases lay in between. The chain's CDR3 is CASSGRGDTEAFF. The CDR3 coding sequence is TGTGCCAGCAGCGGACGAGGGGACACTGAAGCTTTCTTT.

The CDR3 nucleotides read TGTGCCAGCACCAAAGAGGGGTATCAGCCCCAGCATTTT. This encodes CASTKEGYQPQHF. This chain uses TRBV6-6 with TRBJ1-5; D is possibly TRBD1 (5 bases). This CDR3 has 13 residues. In germline, CDR1 is MNHNY, CDR2 SVGAGI (reference sequence). V shed 7 bases and J shed 5 bases, with 12 bases lying between them.

This clonotype was seen more than once but under ten times. V and J are TRBV20-1 and TRBJ1-1, with TRBD1 matching over 8 bases. Germline V gene sequence: CDR1 DFQATT, CDR2 SNEGSKA (reference sequence). V was clipped by 2 bases and J by 7 bases; unmatched bases: 3. The CDR3 contains 12 residues. The CDR3 loop is CSARQGQGEAFF. The CDR3 DNA follows: TGCAGTGCTAGACAAGGACAGGGTGAAGCTTTCTTT.

This chain joins TRBV19 and TRBJ1-2; D gene unclear. Germline CDR1 LNHDA, CDR2 SQIVND (reference sequence). The CDR3 runs to 12 residues. Trimming took off 5 bases at V and 4 bases at J, with 8 bases between the two ends. CDR3 in amino acids: CASSRAGYGYTF. Written as DNA, the CDR3 is TGTGCCAGTAGTCGGGCCGGCTATGGCTACACCTTC.

The rearrangement uses TRBV3-1 and TRBJ2-1, with TRBD2 matching over 8 bases. Losses at the gene ends were 0 bases for V and 5 bases for J; bases not matched to a gene: 3. This CDR3 is 15 amino acids long. Germline V gene sequence: CDR1 LGHDT, CDR2 YNNKEL (reference sequence). The CDR3 region is CASSQDPGGDNEQFF. CDR3 coding DNA: TGTGCCAGCAGCCAAGACCCGGGAGGGGACAATGAGCAGTTCTTC.

This clonotype was seen a handful of times. The chain is built from TRBV5-1 and TRBJ1-4; TRBD1 aligns across 8 bases. Germline V gives CDR1 SGHRS, CDR2 YFSETQ. The CDR3 covers 14 residues. The V and J ends lost 3 bases and 8 bases, in that order; junction bases with no gene match: 6. The CDR3: CASSWTGIKEKLFF. In DNA form, the CDR3 reads TGCGCCAGCAGCTGGACAGGGATAAAGGAAAAACTGTTTTTT.

The rearrangement joins TRBV7-9 to TRBJ2-1, with D maybe TRBD1 (6 bases). This CDR3 has 16 residues. The V gene's germline CDR1 is SEHNR and CDR2 FQNEAQ (reference sequence). V was shortened by 6 bases and J by 2 bases, with 17 bases between the two germline ends. CDR3 protein: CASSSGVRGPYNEQFF. The CDR3 nucleotides are TGTGCCAGCAGTTCAGGGGTCAGGGGCCCCTACAATGAGCAGTTCTTC.

This clonotype occurred once. CDR3 protein: CSARGGAGYTDTQYF. CDR3 in DNA: TGCAGTGCTAGAGGGGGAGCGGGCTACACAGATACGCAGTATTTT. The chain employs TRBV20-1 and TRBJ2-3; weak D call: TRBD2 (6 bases). Germline lookup yields CDR1 DFQATT and CDR2 SNEGSKA (reference sequence). V was shortened by 1 base and J by 2 bases, with 13 bases between the two germline ends. The CDR3 is 15 amino acids.

The CDR3: CSGEREGYEQYF. The CDR3 DNA is TGCAGTGGAGAGCGGGAGGGCTACGAGCAGTACTTC. This chain joins TRBV20-1 and TRBJ2-7; 10 bases map to TRBD2. V trimming: 7 bases; J trimming: 3 bases; junction bases outside the gene matches: 3. Germline V gives CDR1 DFQATT, CDR2 SNEGSKA (reference sequence). This CDR3 comprises 12 residues.

This clonotype appeared a few times. V and J are TRBV14 and TRBJ1-1; D is ambiguous. The germline gives CDR1 SGHDN, CDR2 FVKESK. This CDR3 has 14 residues. Deletions cut 2 bases from V and 0 bases from J, with 7 bases between. The CDR3 sequence: CASSQLRLNTEAFF. In DNA form, the CDR3 reads TGTGCCAGCAGCCAACTACGGTTGAACACTGAAGCTTTCTTT.

The rearrangement links TRBV20-1 to TRBJ2-3; D unclear. Trimming left V 6 bases short and J 7 bases short, with 11 bases between. Per germline, CDR1 DFQATT and CDR2 SNEGSKA (reference sequence). The CDR3 extends over 11 amino acids. Here the CDR3 reads CSARRANTQYF. CDR3 coding DNA: TGCAGTGCAAGACGGGCAAATACGCAGTATTTT.

A few counts support this clonotype. The chain uses TRBV29-1 and TRBJ2-7, with 9 bases fitting TRBD2. The J segment lost 2 bases and the V segment lost 3 bases, leaving 8 bases of the junction unmatched. Germline lookup yields CDR1 SQVTM and CDR2 ANQGSEA. The CDR3 contains 15 residues. The CDR3 is CSVEGASGTPYEQYF. The CDR3 DNA reads TGCAGCGTTGAGGGGGCTAGCGGGACTCCCTACGAGCAGTACTTC.

The rearrangement uses TRBV19 and TRBJ2-7, with D possibly TRBD1 on 5 matching bases. Trimming took off 4 bases at V and 5 bases at J, with 12 bases between the two ends. CDR1 is LNHDA and CDR2 is SQIVND in the germline V gene (reference sequence). The CDR3 consists of 13 residues. CDR3 amino acids: CASSTTTAHEQYF. DNA of the CDR3: TGTGCCAGTAGTACCACGACAGCCCACGAGCAGTACTTC.

Only a few counts were recorded for this clonotype. This chain joins TRBV5-1 and TRBJ2-3; 8 bases fit TRBD1. Germline values: CDR1 SGHRS, CDR2 YFSETQ. V trimming: 4 bases; J trimming: 3 bases; junction bases outside the gene matches: 4. CDR3 length equals 14 residues. For the CDR3, the DNA is TGCGCCAGCAGCGTCAGACAGGGGACAGATACGCAGTATTTT. Translation gives CASSVRQGTDTQYF.

The genes are TRBV5-1 and TRBJ2-1; TRBD1 agrees at 7 bases. After removal of 4 bases from V and 7 bases from J, the junction contained 11 bases not matched to a gene. The CDR3 is 15 residues long. CDR1 and CDR2 from the germline V gene are SGHRS and YFSETQ. CDR3 region: CASSVEPGGFNEQFF. The CDR3 DNA is TGCGCCAGCAGCGTGGAGCCAGGGGGATTTAATGAGCAGTTCTTC.

This clonotype was seen a single time. The rearrangement uses TRBV5-1 and TRBJ1-2, with a possible D match to TRBD1 (6 bases). Per germline, CDR1 SGHRS and CDR2 YFSETQ. This CDR3 spans 16 amino acids. V lost 0 bases to trimming and J lost 5 bases, with 17 bases between them. The CDR3 sequence: CASSLGDRDNVYGYTF. CDR3 nucleotides: TGCGCCAGCAGCTTGGGCGACCGGGACAACGTTTATGGCTACACCTTC.

The table lists this clonotype with a few counts. This rearrangement joins TRBV9 to TRBJ2-4, with unresolved D. CDR1 SGDLS and CDR2 YYNGEE come from the germline V gene. This CDR3 spans 11 amino acids. V lost 3 bases, J lost 5 bases, and 3 bases lay in between. The CDR3 here is CASSAENIQYF. CDR3 nucleotide sequence: TGTGCCAGCAGCGCGGAAAACATTCAGTACTTC.

This clonotype showed up many times. This chain links TRBV12-3 or TRBV12-4 with TRBJ2-1; D is ambiguous. Trimming left V 6 bases short and J 0 bases short, with 6 bases between. CDR3 length: 13 residues. CDR3 protein: CASRYSSYNEQFF. In DNA form, the CDR3 reads TGTGCCAGCAGGTACAGCTCCTACAATGAGCAGTTCTTC.